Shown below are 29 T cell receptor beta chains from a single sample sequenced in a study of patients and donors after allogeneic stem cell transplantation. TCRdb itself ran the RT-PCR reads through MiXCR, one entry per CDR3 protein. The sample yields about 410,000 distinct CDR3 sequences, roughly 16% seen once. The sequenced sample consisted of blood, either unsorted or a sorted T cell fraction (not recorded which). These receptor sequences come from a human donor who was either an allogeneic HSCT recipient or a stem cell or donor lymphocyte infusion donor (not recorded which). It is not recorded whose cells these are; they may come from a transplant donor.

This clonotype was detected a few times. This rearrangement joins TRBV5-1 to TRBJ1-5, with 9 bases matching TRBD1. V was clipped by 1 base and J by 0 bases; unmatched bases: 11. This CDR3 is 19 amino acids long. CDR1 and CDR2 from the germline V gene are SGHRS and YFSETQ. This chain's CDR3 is CASSLQPGQGNHSNQPQHF. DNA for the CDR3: TGCGCCAGCAGCTTGCAACCGGGACAGGGTAATCATAGCAATCAGCCCCAGCATTTT.

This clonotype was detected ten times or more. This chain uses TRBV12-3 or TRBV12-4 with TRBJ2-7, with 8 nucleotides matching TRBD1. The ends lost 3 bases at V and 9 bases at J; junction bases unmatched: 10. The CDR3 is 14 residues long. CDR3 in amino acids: CASSLGSGGHGQYF. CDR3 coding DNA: TGTGCCAGCAGTTTGGGCTCAGGGGGCCATGGGCAGTACTTC.

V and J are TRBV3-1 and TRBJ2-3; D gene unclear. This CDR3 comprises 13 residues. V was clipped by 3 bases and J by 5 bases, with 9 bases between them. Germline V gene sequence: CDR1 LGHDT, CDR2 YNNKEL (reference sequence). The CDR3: CASSHIPRDTQYF. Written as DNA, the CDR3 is TGTGCCAGCAGCCATATCCCGCGAGATACGCAGTATTTT.

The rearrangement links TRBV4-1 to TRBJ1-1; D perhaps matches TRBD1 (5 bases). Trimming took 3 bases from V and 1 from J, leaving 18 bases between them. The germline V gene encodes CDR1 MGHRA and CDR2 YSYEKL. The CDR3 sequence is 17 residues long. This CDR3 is CASSHVGGRNPNTEAFF. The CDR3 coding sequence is TGCGCCAGCAGCCACGTTGGGGGACGGAACCCGAACACTGAAGCTTTCTTT.

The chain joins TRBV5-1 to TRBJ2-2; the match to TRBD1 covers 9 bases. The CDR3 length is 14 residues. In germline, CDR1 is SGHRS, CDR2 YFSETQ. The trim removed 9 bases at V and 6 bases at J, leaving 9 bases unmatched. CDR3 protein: CATATGGSAGELFF. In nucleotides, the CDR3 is TGCGCCACCGCGACAGGGGGTTCAGCCGGGGAGCTGTTTTTT.

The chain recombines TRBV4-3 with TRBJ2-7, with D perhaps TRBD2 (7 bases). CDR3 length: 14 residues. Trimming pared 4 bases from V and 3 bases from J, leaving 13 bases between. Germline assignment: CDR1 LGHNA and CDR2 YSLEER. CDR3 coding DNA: TGCGCCAGCAGCCTAACGGGGGGCCACTACGAGCAGTACTTC. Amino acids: CASSLTGGHYEQYF.

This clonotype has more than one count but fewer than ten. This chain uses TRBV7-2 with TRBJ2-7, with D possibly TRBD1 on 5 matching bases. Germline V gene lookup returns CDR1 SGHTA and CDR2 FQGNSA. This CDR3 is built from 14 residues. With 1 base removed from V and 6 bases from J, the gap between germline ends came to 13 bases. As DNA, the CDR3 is TGTGCCAGCAGCTTAGAGGGGCGCCGGGCCGAGCAGTACTTC. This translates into CASSLEGRRAEQYF. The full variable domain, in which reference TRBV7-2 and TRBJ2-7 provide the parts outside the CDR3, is GAGVSQSPSNKVTEKGKDVELRCDPISGHTALYWYRQSLGQGLEFLIYFQGNSAPDKSGLPSDRFSAERTGGSVSTLTIQRTQQEDSAVYLCASSLEGRRAEQYFGPGTRLTVT.

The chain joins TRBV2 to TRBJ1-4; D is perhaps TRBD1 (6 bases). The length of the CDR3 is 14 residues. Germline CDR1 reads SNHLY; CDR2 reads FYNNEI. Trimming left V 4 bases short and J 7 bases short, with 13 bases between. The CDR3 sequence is CASSGDKRSEKLFF. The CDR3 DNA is TGTGCCAGCAGTGGGGACAAAAGGAGTGAAAAACTGTTTTTT.

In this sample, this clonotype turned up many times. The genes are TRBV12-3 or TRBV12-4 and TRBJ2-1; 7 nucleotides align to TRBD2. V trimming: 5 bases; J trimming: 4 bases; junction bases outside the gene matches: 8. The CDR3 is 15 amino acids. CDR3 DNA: TGTGCCAGCAGTATACGAAGCGGGGCATACAATGAGCAGTTCTTC. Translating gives CASSIRSGAYNEQFF.

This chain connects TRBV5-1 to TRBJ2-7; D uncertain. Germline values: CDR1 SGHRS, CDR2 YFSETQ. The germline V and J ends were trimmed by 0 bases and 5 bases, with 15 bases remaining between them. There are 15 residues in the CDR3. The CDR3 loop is CASSLGLPIVNEQYF. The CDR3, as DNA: TGCGCCAGCAGCTTGGGACTGCCTATCGTCAACGAGCAGTACTTC.

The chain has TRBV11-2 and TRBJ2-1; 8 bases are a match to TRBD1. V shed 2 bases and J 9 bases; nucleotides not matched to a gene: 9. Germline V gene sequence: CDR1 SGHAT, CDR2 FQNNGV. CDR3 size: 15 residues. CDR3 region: CASSLRGQGAVEQFF. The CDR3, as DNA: TGTGCCAGCAGCTTACGCGGACAGGGAGCTGTTGAGCAGTTCTTC. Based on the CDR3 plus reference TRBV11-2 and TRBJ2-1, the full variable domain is EAGVAQSPRYKIIEKRQSVAFWCNPISGHATLYWYQQILGQGPKLLIQFQNNGVVDDSQLPKDRFSAERLKGVDSTLKIQPAKLEDSAVYLCASSLRGQGAVEQFFGPGTRLTVL.

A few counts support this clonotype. This CDR3 reads CSARSQGAREKLFF. Here the CDR3 DNA reads TGCAGTGCCAGATCACAGGGGGCGCGAGAAAAACTGTTTTTT. The chain combines TRBV20-1 with TRBJ1-4; 9 positions match TRBD1. CDR1 and CDR2 from the germline V gene are DFQATT and SNEGSKA (reference sequence). CDR3 size: 14 residues. The trim removed 6 bases at V and 8 bases at J, leaving 10 bases unmatched.

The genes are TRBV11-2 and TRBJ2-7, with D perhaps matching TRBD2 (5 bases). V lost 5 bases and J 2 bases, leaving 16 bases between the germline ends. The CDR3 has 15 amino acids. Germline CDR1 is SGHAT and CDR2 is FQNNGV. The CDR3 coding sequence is TGTGCCAGCAGCCCCTTAACCGGGAAAACCTACGAGCAGTACTTC. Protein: CASSPLTGKTYEQYF.

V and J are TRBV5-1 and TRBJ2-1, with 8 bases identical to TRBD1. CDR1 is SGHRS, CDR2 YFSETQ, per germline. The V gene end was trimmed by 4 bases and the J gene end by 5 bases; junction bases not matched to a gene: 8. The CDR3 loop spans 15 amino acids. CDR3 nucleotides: TGCGCCAGCAGCCCAATAGGACAGGGTCACAATGAGCAGTTCTTC. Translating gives CASSPIGQGHNEQFF.

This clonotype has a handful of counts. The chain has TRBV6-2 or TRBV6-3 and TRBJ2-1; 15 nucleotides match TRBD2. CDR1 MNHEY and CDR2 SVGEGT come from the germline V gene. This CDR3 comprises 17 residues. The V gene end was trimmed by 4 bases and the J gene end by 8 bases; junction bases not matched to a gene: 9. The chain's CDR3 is CASSWTSGGAQFHEQFF. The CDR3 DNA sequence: TGTGCCAGCAGTTGGACTAGCGGGGGGGCCCAGTTTCATGAGCAGTTCTTC.

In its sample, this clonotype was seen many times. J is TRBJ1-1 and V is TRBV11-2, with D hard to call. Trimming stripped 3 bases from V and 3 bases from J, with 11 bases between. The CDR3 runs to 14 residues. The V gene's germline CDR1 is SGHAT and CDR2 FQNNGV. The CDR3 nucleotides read TGTGCCAGCAGCTTGCCTGGATGGGACACTGAAGCTTTCTTT. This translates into CASSLPGWDTEAFF.

CDR3 DNA: TGTGCCAGCAGCTACGGGACAGATCACCTTAACTCTGGAAACACCATATATTTT. Its translation is CASSYGTDHLNSGNTIYF. The chain links TRBV3-1 to TRBJ1-3, with TRBD1 matching over 7 bases. The germline CDR1 and CDR2 sequences are LGHDT and YNNKEL (reference sequence). CDR3 length equals 18 residues. V gave up 5 bases and J gave up 0 bases; unmatched junction bases: 13.

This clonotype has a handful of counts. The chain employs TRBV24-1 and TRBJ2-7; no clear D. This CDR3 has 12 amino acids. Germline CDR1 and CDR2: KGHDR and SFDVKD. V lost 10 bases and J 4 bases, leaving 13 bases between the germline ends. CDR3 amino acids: CATADPYYEQYF. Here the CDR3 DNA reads TGTGCCACTGCGGATCCCTATTACGAGCAGTACTTC.

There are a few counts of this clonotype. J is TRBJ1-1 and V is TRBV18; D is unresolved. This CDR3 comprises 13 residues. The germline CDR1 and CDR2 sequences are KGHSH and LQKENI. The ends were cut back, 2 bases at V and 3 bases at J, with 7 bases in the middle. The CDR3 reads CASSPNIDTEAFF. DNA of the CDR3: TGTGCCAGCTCACCAAACATAGACACTGAAGCTTTCTTT.

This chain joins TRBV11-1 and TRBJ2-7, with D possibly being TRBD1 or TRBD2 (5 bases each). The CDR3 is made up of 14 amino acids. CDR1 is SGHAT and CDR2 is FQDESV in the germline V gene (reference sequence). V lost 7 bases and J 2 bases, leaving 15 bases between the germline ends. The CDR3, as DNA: TGTGCCAGCACCCCTCGGGACCATCCCTACGAGCAGTACTTC. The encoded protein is CASTPRDHPYEQYF. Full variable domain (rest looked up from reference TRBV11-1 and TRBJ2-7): EAEVAQSPRYKITEKSQAVAFWCDPISGHATLYWYRQILGQGPELLVQFQDESVVDDSQLPKDRFSAERLKGVDSTLKIQPAELGDSAMYLCASTPRDHPYEQYFGPGTRLTVT.

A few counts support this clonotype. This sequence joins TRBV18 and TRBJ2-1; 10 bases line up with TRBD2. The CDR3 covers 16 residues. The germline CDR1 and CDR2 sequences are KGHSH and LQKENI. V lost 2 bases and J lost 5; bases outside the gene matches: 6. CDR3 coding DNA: TGTGCCAGCTCACCAGGGAGCGGGAGGGCCGACAATGAGCAGTTCTTC. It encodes CASSPGSGRADNEQFF.

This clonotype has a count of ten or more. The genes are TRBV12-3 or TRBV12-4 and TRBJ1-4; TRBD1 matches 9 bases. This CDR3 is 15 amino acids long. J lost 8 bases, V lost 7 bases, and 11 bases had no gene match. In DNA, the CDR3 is TGTGCCAGCACCCTAAGCGGGACAGGGCGCGAAAAACTGTTTTTT. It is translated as CASTLSGTGREKLFF.

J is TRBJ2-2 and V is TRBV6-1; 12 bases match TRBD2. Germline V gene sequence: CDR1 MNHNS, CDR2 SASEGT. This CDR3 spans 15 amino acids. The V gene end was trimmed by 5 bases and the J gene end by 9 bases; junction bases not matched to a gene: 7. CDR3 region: CASSQGLAGSRELFF. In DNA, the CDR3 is TGTGCCAGCAGTCAAGGACTAGCGGGGAGCAGGGAGCTGTTTTTT.

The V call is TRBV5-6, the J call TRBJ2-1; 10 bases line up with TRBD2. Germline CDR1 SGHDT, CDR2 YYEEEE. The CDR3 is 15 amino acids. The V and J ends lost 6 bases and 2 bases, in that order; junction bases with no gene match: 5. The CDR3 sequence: CASIIAGGAYNEQFF. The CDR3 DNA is TGTGCCAGCATCATAGCGGGAGGAGCCTACAATGAGCAGTTCTTC.

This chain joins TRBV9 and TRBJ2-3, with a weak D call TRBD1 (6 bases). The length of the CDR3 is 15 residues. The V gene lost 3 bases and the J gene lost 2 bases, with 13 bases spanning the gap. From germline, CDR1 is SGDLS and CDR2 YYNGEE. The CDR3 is CASSGRDRITDTQYF. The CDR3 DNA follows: TGTGCCAGCAGCGGACGCGACAGGATCACAGATACGCAGTATTTT.

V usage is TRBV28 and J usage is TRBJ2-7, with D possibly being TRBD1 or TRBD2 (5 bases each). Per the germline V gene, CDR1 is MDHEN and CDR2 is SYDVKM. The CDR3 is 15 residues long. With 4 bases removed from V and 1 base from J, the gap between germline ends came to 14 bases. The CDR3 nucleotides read TGTGCCAGCAGTTCCGGGACGCCCTTGTCCTACGAGCAGTACTTC. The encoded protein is CASSSGTPLSYEQYF.

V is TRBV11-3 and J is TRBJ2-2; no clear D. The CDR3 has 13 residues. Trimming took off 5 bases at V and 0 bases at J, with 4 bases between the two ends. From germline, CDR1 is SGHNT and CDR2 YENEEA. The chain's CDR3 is CASSASNTGELFF. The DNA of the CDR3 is TGTGCCAGCAGCGCCTCGAACACCGGGGAGCTGTTTTTT. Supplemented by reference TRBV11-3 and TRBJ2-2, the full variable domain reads EAGVVQSPRYKIIEKKQPVAFWCNPISGHNTLYWYLQNLGQGPELLIRYENEEAVDDSQLPKDRFSAERLKGVDSTLKIQPAELGDSAVYLCASSASNTGELFFGEGSRLTVL.

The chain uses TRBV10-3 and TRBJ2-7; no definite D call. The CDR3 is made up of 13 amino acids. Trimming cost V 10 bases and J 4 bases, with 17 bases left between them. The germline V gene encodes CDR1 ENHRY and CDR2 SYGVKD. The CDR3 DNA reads TGTGCCACCCCTAAGGGCAGACATTACGAGCAGTACTTC. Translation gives CATPKGRHYEQYF.

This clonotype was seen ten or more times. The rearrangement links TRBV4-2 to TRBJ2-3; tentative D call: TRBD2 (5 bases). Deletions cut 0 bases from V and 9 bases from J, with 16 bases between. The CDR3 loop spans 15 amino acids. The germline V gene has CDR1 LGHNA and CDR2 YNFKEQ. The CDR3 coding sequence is TGTGCCAGCAGCCAAGAAATGAGGGCCTCTAACACGCAGTATTTT. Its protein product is CASSQEMRASNTQYF.